This TCR beta chain was found in a study of early T cells in non-severe SARS-CoV-2 infection. The CDR3 is 11 amino acids. The germline V gene has CDR1 LGHDT and CDR2 YNNKEL (reference sequence). V lost 1 base, J lost 3 bases, and 1 base lay in between. Each cDNA molecule carried a unique molecular identifier. TCRdb used MiXCR to reprocess the 5' RACE reads, holding one entry per CDR3 protein. The sample lists roughly 72,000 distinct CDR3 sequences, roughly an eighth occurring once. Ten or more counts support this clonotype. The source was whole blood, collected at baseline. The rearrangement uses TRBV3-1 and TRBJ2-7, with D uncertain. The sequence was obtained from an adult who was a healthcare worker with PCR-confirmed SARS-CoV-2 infection or an uninfected control (not recorded which). The CDR3 region has the DNA TGTGCCAGCAGCCAAGGCTACGAGCAGTACTTC. Its protein product is CASSQGYEQYF.